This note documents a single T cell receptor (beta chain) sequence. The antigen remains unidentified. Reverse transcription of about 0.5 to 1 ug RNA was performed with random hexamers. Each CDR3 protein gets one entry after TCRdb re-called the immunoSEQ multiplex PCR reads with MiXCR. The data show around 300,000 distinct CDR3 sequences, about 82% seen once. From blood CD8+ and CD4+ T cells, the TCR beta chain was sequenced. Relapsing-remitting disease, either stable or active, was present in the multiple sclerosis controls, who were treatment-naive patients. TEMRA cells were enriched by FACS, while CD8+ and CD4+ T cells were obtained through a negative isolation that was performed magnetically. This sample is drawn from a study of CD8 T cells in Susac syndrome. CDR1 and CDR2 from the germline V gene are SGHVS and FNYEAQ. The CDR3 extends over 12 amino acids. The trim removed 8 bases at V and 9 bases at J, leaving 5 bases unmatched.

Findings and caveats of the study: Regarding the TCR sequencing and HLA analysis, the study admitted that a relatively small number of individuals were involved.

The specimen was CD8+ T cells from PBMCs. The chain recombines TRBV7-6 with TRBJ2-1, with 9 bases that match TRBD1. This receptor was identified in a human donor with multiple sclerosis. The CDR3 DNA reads TGTGCCAGCCGGACAGGGGAAAGTGAGCAGTTCTTC. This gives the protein CASRTGESEQFF.